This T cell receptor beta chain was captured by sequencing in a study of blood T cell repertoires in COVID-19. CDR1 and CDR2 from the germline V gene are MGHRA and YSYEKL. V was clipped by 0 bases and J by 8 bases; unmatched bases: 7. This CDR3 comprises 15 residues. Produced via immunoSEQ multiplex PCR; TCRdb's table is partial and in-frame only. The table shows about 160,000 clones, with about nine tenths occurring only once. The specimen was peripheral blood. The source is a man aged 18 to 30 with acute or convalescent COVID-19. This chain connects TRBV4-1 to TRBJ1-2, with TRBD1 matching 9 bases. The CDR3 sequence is CASSQENRGRFGYTF. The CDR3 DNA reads TGCGCCAGCAGCCAAGAGAACAGGGGGCGGTTCGGCTACACCTTC.